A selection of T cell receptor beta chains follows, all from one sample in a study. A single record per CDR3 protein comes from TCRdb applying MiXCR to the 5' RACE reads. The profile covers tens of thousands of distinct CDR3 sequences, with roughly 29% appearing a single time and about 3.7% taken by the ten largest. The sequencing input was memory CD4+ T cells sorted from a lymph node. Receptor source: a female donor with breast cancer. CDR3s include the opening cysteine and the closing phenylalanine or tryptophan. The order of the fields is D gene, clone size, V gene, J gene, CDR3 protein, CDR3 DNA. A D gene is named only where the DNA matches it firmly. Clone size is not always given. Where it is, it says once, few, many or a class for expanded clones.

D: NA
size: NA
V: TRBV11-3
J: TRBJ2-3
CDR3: CASSLDPRGDTQYF
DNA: TGTGCCAGCAGCTTAGATCCCCGGGGGGATACGCAGTATTTT

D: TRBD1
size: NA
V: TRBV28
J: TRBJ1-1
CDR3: CASSSGTGDTEAFF
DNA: TGTGCCAGCAGCTCCGGGACAGGAGACACTGAAGCTTTCTTT

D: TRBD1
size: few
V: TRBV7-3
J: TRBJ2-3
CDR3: CASSSGQGTDTQYF
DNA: TGTGCCAGCAGCTCCGGACAGGGAACAGATACGCAGTATTTT

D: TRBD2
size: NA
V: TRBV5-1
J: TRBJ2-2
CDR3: CASSLPSGGGPTGELFF
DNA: TGCGCCAGCAGCCTGCCGTCAGGCGGGGGGCCCACCGGGGAGCTGTTTTTT

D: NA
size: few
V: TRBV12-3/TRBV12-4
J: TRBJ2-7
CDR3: CASSLNLYEQYF
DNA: TGTGCCAGCAGTCTCAACCTCTACGAGCAGTACTTC

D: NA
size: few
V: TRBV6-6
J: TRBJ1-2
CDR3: CASSLSLGTGHGYTF
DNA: TGTGCCAGCAGTCTATCTCTCGGGACGGGACATGGCTACACCTTC

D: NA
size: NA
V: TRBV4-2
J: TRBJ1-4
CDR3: CASSPDGKGKLFF
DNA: TGTGCCAGCAGCCCGGACGGGAAGGGAAAACTGTTTTTT

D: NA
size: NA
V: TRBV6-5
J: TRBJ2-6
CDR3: CASRKQGSGANVLTF
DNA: TGTGCCAGCAGAAAACAGGGCTCTGGGGCCAACGTCCTGACTTTC

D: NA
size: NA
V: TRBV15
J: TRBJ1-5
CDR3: CATSKGRRDRSPQHF
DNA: TGTGCCACCAGCAAAGGACGAAGGGATAGGTCGCCCCAGCATTTT

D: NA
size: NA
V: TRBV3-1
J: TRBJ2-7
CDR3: CASSQAPNEQYF
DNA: TGTGCCAGCAGCCAGGCCCCGAACGAGCAGTACTTC

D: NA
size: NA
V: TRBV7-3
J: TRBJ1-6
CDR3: CASSHPGSPLHF
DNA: TGTGCCAGCAGCCACCCGGGGTCACCCCTCCACTTT

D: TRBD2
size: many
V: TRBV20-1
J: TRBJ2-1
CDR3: CSARGTSGRNEQFF
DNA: TGCAGTGCTAGGGGGACTAGCGGGAGAAATGAGCAGTTCTTC

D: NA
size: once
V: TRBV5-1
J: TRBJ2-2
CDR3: CASSLPGRNTGELFF
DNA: TGCGCCAGCAGCTTGCCGGGAAGGAACACCGGGGAGCTGTTTTTT

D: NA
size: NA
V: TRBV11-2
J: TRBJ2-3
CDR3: CASSLTPLYTDTQYF
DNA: TGTGCCAGCAGCTTAACTCCTTTGTACACAGATACGCAGTATTTT

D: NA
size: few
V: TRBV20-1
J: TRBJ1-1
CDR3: CSARQDMNTEAFF
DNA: TGCAGTGCTCGACAGGACATGAACACTGAAGCTTTCTTT

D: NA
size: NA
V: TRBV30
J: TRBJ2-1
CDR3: CAWSDWSPLANSYNEQFF
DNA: TGTGCCTGGAGTGATTGGAGTCCGCTAGCTAACTCCTACAATGAGCAGTTCTTC

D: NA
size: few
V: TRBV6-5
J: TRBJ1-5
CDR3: CASSYSSEQPQHF
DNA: TGTGCCAGCAGTTACTCGTCGGAACAGCCCCAGCATTTT

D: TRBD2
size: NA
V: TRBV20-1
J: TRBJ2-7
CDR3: CSARLAGYYEQYF
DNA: TGCAGTGCCCGACTAGCGGGATACTACGAGCAGTACTTC

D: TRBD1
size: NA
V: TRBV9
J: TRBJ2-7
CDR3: CASSGGAGGVYEQYF
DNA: TGTGCCAGCAGCGGTGGGGCAGGGGGTGTGTACGAGCAGTACTTC

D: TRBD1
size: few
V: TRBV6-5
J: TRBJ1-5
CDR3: CASSPPGTGNQPQHF
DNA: TGTGCCAGCAGTCCCCCCGGGACAGGGAATCAGCCCCAGCATTTT

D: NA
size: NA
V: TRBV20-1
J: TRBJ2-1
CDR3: CSAGYLYNEQFF
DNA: TGCAGTGCCGGATACCTTTACAATGAGCAGTTCTTC

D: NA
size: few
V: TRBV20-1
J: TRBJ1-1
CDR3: CSARSGDVMNTEAFF
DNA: TGCAGTGCTAGGTCTGGGGACGTCATGAACACTGAAGCTTTCTTT

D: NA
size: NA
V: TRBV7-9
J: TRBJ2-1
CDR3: CASSFGSAGNEQFF
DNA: TGTGCCAGCAGCTTCGGGTCGGCTGGCAATGAGCAGTTCTTC

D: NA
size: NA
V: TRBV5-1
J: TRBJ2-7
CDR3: CASGVAKGSRGDEQYF
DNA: TGCGCCAGCGGAGTGGCAAAAGGGTCCAGGGGCGACGAGCAGTACTTC

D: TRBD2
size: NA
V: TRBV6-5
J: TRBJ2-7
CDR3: CASSYGPSGAYEQYF
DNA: TGTGCCAGCAGTTACGGTCCTAGCGGGGCCTACGAGCAGTACTTC

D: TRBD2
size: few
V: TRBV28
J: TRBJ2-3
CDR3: CASSSPPGTSGTSTDTQYF
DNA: TGTGCCAGCAGTTCCCCCCCGGGGACTAGCGGGACTAGCACAGATACGCAGTATTTT

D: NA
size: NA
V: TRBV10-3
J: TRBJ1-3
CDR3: CALAPAASGNTIYF
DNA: TGTGCCCTTGCGCCGGCGGCTTCTGGAAACACCATATATTTT

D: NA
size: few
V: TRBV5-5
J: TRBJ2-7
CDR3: CASSPQGGAYEQYF
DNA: TGTGCCAGCAGCCCCCAGGGGGGAGCCTACGAGCAGTACTTC

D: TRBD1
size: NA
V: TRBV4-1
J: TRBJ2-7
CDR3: CASSLHTGGEQYF
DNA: TGCGCCAGCAGCCTACATACAGGGGGCGAGCAGTACTTC

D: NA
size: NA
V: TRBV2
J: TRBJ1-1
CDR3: CASSEDGRYTEAFF
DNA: TGTGCCAGCAGTGAAGATGGCAGGTACACTGAAGCTTTCTTT